These 21 T cell receptor beta chains originate from one sample sequenced in a study of technical replicates of blood from several donors. TCRdb's table, derived via immunoSEQ multiplex PCR, lists solely in-frame clones and lacks some. The table has 60,000 to 95,000 clones, 91% seen once. The sample consisted of T cells isolated from PBMCs. The receptor set was obtained from a human donor in good health. Some clones in this sample may be carry-over from other donors' samples.

J is TRBJ2-7 and V is TRBV5-5; 13 bases match TRBD2. This CDR3 has 18 amino acids. Germline CDR1 SGHKS, CDR2 YYEKEE (reference sequence). The ends lost 0 bases at V and 2 bases at J; junction bases unmatched: 8. The CDR3 DNA reads TGTGCCAGCAGCTTGGAACTAGCGGGAGGGTCTCCTACCTACGAGCAGTACTTC. This translates into CASSLELAGGSPTYEQYF.

The chain joins TRBV18 to TRBJ2-1; D may be TRBD1 (7 bases). Germline V lookup: CDR1 KGHSH, CDR2 LQKENI. V was clipped by 5 bases and J by 2 bases, with 19 bases between them. The CDR3 runs to 17 residues. As DNA, the CDR3 is TGTGCCAGCTCATTTGGGGGGAACAGGGGTCCCTACAATGAGCAGTTCTTC. Amino acids: CASSFGGNRGPYNEQFF. Full variable domain (outside the CDR3, taken from reference TRBV18 and TRBJ2-1): NAGVMQNPRHLVRRRGQEARLRCSPMKGHSHVYWYRQLPEEGLKFMVYLQKENIIDESGMPKERFSAEFPKEGPSILRIQQVVRGDSAAYFCASSFGGNRGPYNEQFFGPGTRLTVL.

The chain employs TRBV19 and TRBJ1-2; D might be TRBD1 (6 bases). Germline CDR1 reads LNHDA; CDR2 reads SQIVND (reference sequence). CDR3 length: 13 amino acids. V was shortened by 11 bases and J by 6 bases, with 19 bases between the two germline ends. CDR3 residues: CAVRDKGKHGYTF. The CDR3 DNA is TGTGCCGTTCGGGACAAGGGGAAGCATGGCTACACCTTC.

The chain links TRBV11-3 to TRBJ2-3, with D maybe TRBD2 (6 bases). The CDR3 has 16 amino acids. V lost 1 base and J 0 bases, leaving 11 bases between the germline ends. Germline V gene lookup returns CDR1 SGHNT and CDR2 YENEEA. As DNA, the CDR3 is TGTGCCAGCAGCTTAGGGTTTCGGGGGAGCACAGATACGCAGTATTTT. Protein: CASSLGFRGSTDTQYF. The variable domain in full, completed from reference TRBV11-3 and TRBJ2-3, reads EAGVVQSPRYKIIEKKQPVAFWCNPISGHNTLYWYLQNLGQGPELLIRYENEEAVDDSQLPKDRFSAERLKGVDSTLKIQPAELGDSAVYLCASSLGFRGSTDTQYFGPGTRLTVL.

This rearrangement joins TRBV12-5 to TRBJ2-1; TRBD2 is a possible D gene (6 bases). CDR3 length equals 17 residues. Per the germline V gene, CDR1 is LGHNT and CDR2 is FRNRAP. With 0 bases removed from V and 9 bases from J, the gap between germline ends came to 21 bases. The CDR3 bases are TGTGCTAGTGGTTTGGTAGTCGGAGGGCCGGGGTCTACTGAGCAGTTCTTC. Translating gives CASGLVVGGPGSTEQFF.

The chain combines TRBV2 with TRBJ2-7, with a tentative D call TRBD1 (6 bases). Trimming took 8 bases from V and 0 from J, leaving 14 bases between them. Germline CDR1 and CDR2: SNHLY and FYNNEI. This CDR3 comprises 14 residues. This chain's CDR3 is CASARTASSYEQYF. CDR3 DNA sequence: TGTGCCAGCGCGCGGACAGCTAGCTCCTACGAGCAGTACTTC. Complete variable domain (other parts from reference TRBV2 and TRBJ2-7): EPEVTQTPSHQVTQMGQEVILRCVPISNHLYFYWYRQILGQKVEFLVSFYNNEISEKSEIFDDQFSVERPDGSNFTLKIRSTKLEDSAMYFCASARTASSYEQYFGPGTRLTVT.

The chain combines TRBV7-3 with TRBJ2-3, with 9 bases aligning to TRBD2. There are 17 residues in the CDR3. The germline V gene has CDR1 SGHTA and CDR2 FQGTGA. J lost 2 bases, V lost 0 bases, and 6 bases had no gene match. CDR3 region: CASSLTLAGPLTDTQYF. CDR3 coding DNA: TGTGCCAGCAGCTTAACCCTAGCGGGGCCCCTCACAGATACGCAGTATTTT.

The V gene is TRBV9, the J gene TRBJ2-6; D remains unclear. This CDR3 comprises 17 residues. V was trimmed by 0 bases and J by 1 base, leaving 11 bases between them. The germline gives CDR1 SGDLS, CDR2 YYNGEE. The CDR3 DNA is TGTGCCAGCAGCGTAGGATCTGTGAGTTCTGGGGCCAACGTCCTGACTTTC. This encodes CASSVGSVSSGANVLTF.

This clone was seen a handful of times. The chain couples TRBV12-2 to TRBJ2-7; TRBD2, the D gene given by the table, was not confirmed from the DNA. TRBV12-2 constitutes a pseudogene. This CDR3 comprises 16 residues. The CDR3 DNA sequence: TGTGCAAGTCGCTTAGCGAGTTACGGGGGGACCTACGAGCAGTACTTC. Its translation: CASRLASYGGTYEQYF.

This clone was seen just once. CDR3 in amino acids: CASSSALGSSYEQYF. Written as DNA, the CDR3 is TGTGCCAGCAGCTCCGCCCTCGGTTCCTCCTACGAGCAGTACTTC. The V gene is TRBV7-2, the J gene TRBJ2-7, with unresolved D. V gave up 4 bases and J gave up 0 bases, with 13 bases separating them. There are 15 residues in the CDR3. In germline, CDR1 is SGHTA, CDR2 FQGNSA.

The chain is built from TRBV6-6 and TRBJ2-5; 13 bases match TRBD2. Germline assignment: CDR1 MNHNY and CDR2 SVGAGI (reference sequence). The CDR3 is 15 amino acids. Losses at the gene ends were 5 bases for V and 5 bases for J; bases not matched to a gene: 5. CDR3 protein: CASSGLAGVGETQYF. The CDR3 DNA reads as TGTGCCAGCAGTGGACTAGCGGGAGTTGGGGAGACCCAGTACTTC.

V is TRBV7-9 and J is TRBJ2-2; D is undetermined. Germline-derived CDR1 and CDR2 are SEHNR and FQNEAQ (reference sequence). There are 18 residues in the CDR3. V was clipped by 9 bases and J by 1 base, with 24 bases between them. The CDR3 loop reads CASLPITTSFLNTGELFF. The CDR3 DNA reads as TGTGCCAGTCTGCCCATTACGACTTCCTTTTTGAACACCGGGGAGCTGTTTTTT.

The chain recombines TRBV5-1 with TRBJ1-4; no reliable D call. This CDR3 has 17 amino acids. Trimming shortened V by 5 bases and J by 1 base, and 18 bases separated the two germline ends. Germline V lookup: CDR1 SGHRS, CDR2 YFSETQ. CDR3 protein: CASRKRVPLKTNEKLFF. CDR3 sequence (DNA): TGCGCCAGCAGGAAACGGGTTCCCTTAAAAACTAATGAAAAACTGTTTTTT.

Only a few counts were recorded for this clone. The chain links TRBV5-1 to TRBJ1-2; TRBD1 is a possible D gene (5 bases). The germline CDR1 and CDR2 sequences are SGHRS and YFSETQ. There are 14 residues in the CDR3. The ends were cut back, 0 bases at V and 3 bases at J, with 9 bases in the middle. CDR3 protein: CASSLVAGYYGYTF. CDR3 sequence (DNA): TGCGCCAGCAGCTTGGTGGCAGGGTACTATGGCTACACCTTC. Using reference TRBV5-1 and TRBJ1-2 for the parts outside the CDR3, the full variable domain is KAGVTQTPRYLIKTRGQQVTLSCSPISGHRSVSWYQQTPGQGLQFLFEYFSETQRNKGNFPGRFSGRQFSNSRSEMNVSTLELGDSALYLCASSLVAGYYGYTFGSGTRLTVV.

This clone was counted a few times. The gene calls are TRBV14 and TRBJ1-1; 11 positions match TRBD1. Germline trimming cut 4 bases from V and 5 bases from J; bases unmatched to any gene: 6. Germline loops: CDR1 SGHDN, CDR2 FVKESK. This CDR3 comprises 15 residues. CDR3 region: CASSPWGQGETEAFF. CDR3 DNA sequence: TGTGCCAGCAGCCCATGGGGACAGGGGGAAACTGAAGCTTTCTTT. The full variable domain, rest sourced from reference TRBV14 and TRBJ1-1, is EAGVTQFPSHSVIEKGQTVTLRCDPISGHDNLYWYRRVMGKEIKFLLHFVKESKQDESGMPNNRFLAERTGGTYSTLKVQPAELEDSGVYFCASSPWGQGETEAFFGQGTRLTVV.

J is TRBJ1-1 and V is TRBV9; the D gene is possibly TRBD1 (6 bases). Germline V gene data show CDR1 as SGDLS and CDR2 as YYNGEE. Trimming took off 0 bases at V and 1 base at J, with 16 bases between the two ends. This CDR3 spans 17 amino acids. The DNA for the CDR3 is TGTGCCAGCAGCGTAGCTCGTCGTCCGGGACAGAACACTGAAGCTTTCTTT. This translates into CASSVARRPGQNTEAFF.

This clone has only a few counts. This chain links TRBV9 with TRBJ2-2, with D hard to call. The CDR3 is made up of 15 amino acids. Trimming removed 0 bases from V and 1 base from J, with 7 bases in between. Germline CDR1 and CDR2: SGDLS and YYNGEE. The CDR3 nucleotides read TGTGCCAGCAGCGTAGAGCACCAGAACACCGGGGAGCTGTTTTTT. It encodes CASSVEHQNTGELFF.

Written as DNA, the CDR3 is TGTGCCCAAACAGGGAAAGAGACCCAGTACTTC. Translated, it gives CAQTGKETQYF. The rearrangement uses TRBV30 and TRBJ2-5, with D tentatively TRBD1 (6 bases). CDR3 length: 11 amino acids. V lost 8 bases, J lost 3 bases, and 10 bases lay in between. CDR1 and CDR2 from the germline V gene are GTSNPN and SVGIG (reference sequence).

This clone was seen only once. The genes are TRBV9 and TRBJ2-5, with D possibly being TRBD2 (6 bases). V was clipped by 4 bases and J by 1 base, with 14 bases between them. Germline V gives CDR1 SGDLS, CDR2 YYNGEE. The CDR3 has 15 residues. This CDR3 is CASSPRSGLQETQYF. CDR3 DNA: TGTGCCAGCAGCCCCCGGTCGGGACTCCAAGAGACCCAGTACTTC.

CDR3 region: CASSPTYRDAREKLFF. CDR3 nucleotides: TGTGCCAGCAGCCCCACTTACAGGGACGCGCGTGAAAAACTGTTTTTT. The rearrangement uses TRBV11-2 and TRBJ1-4; D is perhaps TRBD1 (6 bases). V was cut by 5 bases and J by 7 bases, with 20 bases left in between. CDR3 length: 16 residues. CDR1 is SGHAT, CDR2 FQNNGV, per germline.

This sequence joins TRBV7-9 and TRBJ2-5, with D possibly matching TRBD2 (7 bases). Trimming removed 1 base from V and 4 bases from J, with 13 bases in between. Germline V CDR1 and CDR2: SEHNR, FQNEAQ (reference sequence). The CDR3 runs 15 residues. The CDR3 bases are TGTGCCAGCAGCTTAGGATGGGGGGGCGGAGAGACCCAGTACTTC. Encoded protein: CASSLGWGGGETQYF.